This T cell receptor (beta chain) was documented in a study of CD8 T cells in ankylosing spondylitis. Study-level points and caveats: Previous work reported some of these motif variants in the synovial fluid and blood of reactive arthritis. It appeared that ankylosing spondylitis blood was characterized by a TCR beta motif of fewer than 10 highly homologous variants. It was reported that disease-linked clones were significantly enriched in matched ankylosing spondylitis synovial fluid.

Many counts were recorded for this clonotype. Its antigen is not identified. From the 5' RACE reads, TCRdb called clonotypes with MiXCR, one entry per CDR3 protein. This table holds hundreds of thousands of distinct CDR3 sequences, around 7.8% found once. The sample consisted of blood, either unsorted or a sorted T cell fraction (not recorded which). This clonotype originated in a male donor with ankylosing spondylitis or in good health (not recorded which).

The CDR3 is CASRPTGAPGVEAFF. Here the CDR3 DNA reads TGTGCCAGCAGGCCCACTGGGGCGCCCGGAGTTGAAGCTTTCTTT. This rearrangement joins TRBV12-3 or TRBV12-4 to TRBJ1-1; D possibly corresponds to TRBD1 (5 bases). V was clipped by 6 bases and J by 7 bases, with 21 bases between them. CDR3 size: 15 residues.